This T cell receptor beta chain was recorded in a study of CD8 T cells in ankylosing spondylitis. Study-wide points: Characteristic of ankylosing spondylitis blood, it appeared, was a TCR beta motif comprising eight highly homologous variants.

A word on this clonotype: As yet, its antigen is unknown.

Germline V lookup: CDR1 SGHAT, CDR2 FQNNGV. This CDR3 has 14 residues. The germline V and J ends were trimmed by 5 bases and 1 base, with 11 bases remaining between them. TCRdb redid the calling of the 5' RACE reads with MiXCR, one entry per CDR3 protein. This sample has roughly 700,000 distinct CDR3 sequences, with around 20% found just once. This clonotype originated in a male donor with ankylosing spondylitis. The sequenced sample was blood, either unsorted or a sorted T cell fraction (not recorded which). V and J are TRBV11-2 and TRBJ1-2, with D possibly matching TRBD1 (5 bases). The CDR3 region has the DNA TGTGCCAGCAGCCCGCGACAGATTAACTATGGCTACACCTTC. Translating gives CASSPRQINYGYTF.